Listed below are T cell receptor beta chains from one sample, sequenced in a study of T cells after yellow fever vaccination. Each CDR3 protein gets one entry after TCRdb re-called the 5' RACE reads with MiXCR. The table lists over 150,000 distinct CDR3 sequences, under 7.5% of them singletons. The sample consisted of CD4+ T cells sorted from PBMCs, taken around 5 days after the first yellow fever vaccination. These receptor sequences come from a man younger than 35 who received the YFV17D yellow fever vaccine. Both conserved end residues are part of each CDR3. D genes are given only for firm matches. Rows give clone size only sometimes, using once, few, many, or a class for an expanded clone.

V	J	D	size	DNA	CDR3
TRBV7-9	TRBJ2-5	-	many	TGTGCCAGCAGCTTGATCCAACAAGAGACCCAGTACTTC	CASSLIQQETQYF
TRBV5-6	TRBJ2-2	TRBD2	many	TGTGCCAGCAGCTTGCTCCTAGCGGGGGGCAGGACCGGGGAGCTGTTTTTT	CASSLLLAGGRTGELFF
TRBV4-1	TRBJ2-7	-	few	TGCGCCAGCAGCCAAGATTTAGGGTTCTCCGAGCAGTACTTC	CASSQDLGFSEQYF
TRBV4-3	TRBJ2-2	TRBD1	few	TGCGCCAGCAGCCAAGAAAGGAACAGGGGGCGGAACACCGGGGAGCTGTTTTTT	CASSQERNRGRNTGELFF
TRBV7-2	TRBJ2-7	-	many	TGTGCCAGCAGCTTAGGATTGGACGCCTACGAGCAGTACTTC	CASSLGLDAYEQYF
TRBV6-1	TRBJ2-5	TRBD2	-	TGTGCCAGCAGTAAAGGGACTAGCGAGGAGACCCAGTACTTC	CASSKGTSEETQYF
TRBV6-2/TRBV6-3	TRBJ2-1	-	many	TGTGCCAGCAGGCCCAGCTCCTACAATGAGCAGTTCTTC	CASRPSSYNEQFF
TRBV7-9	TRBJ2-2	-	-	TGTGCCAGCAGCTTAGGGACACAAAACGGGGAGCTGTTTTTT	CASSLGTQNGELFF
TRBV6-1	TRBJ1-6	-	many	TGTGCCAGCAGTGAATTGCTAGATTCACCCCTCCACTTT	CASSELLDSPLHF
TRBV20-1	TRBJ1-1	-	many	TGCAGTGCTAATCTGGGGGGGGCGAACACTGAAGCTTTCTTT	CSANLGGANTEAFF
TRBV24-1	TRBJ2-3	-	few	TGTGCCACCAGTCCTACGACAGGCACAGATACGCAGTATTTT	CATSPTTGTDTQYF
TRBV29-1	TRBJ2-5	TRBD1	many	TGCAGCGCAAAGGGGGACAGTGCTGCGGAGACCCAGTACTTC	CSAKGDSAAETQYF
TRBV28	TRBJ2-1	-	-	TGTGCCAGCACCCCCCGGATTGGGGTAGGTAATGAGCAGTTCTTC	CASTPRIGVGNEQFF
TRBV7-2	TRBJ2-5	-	-	TGTGCCAGCAGCCCCCCGGGACTTCAAGAGACCCAGTACTTC	CASSPPGLQETQYF
TRBV2	TRBJ2-3	-	few	TGTGCCAGCAGTGAAAGGTTTCCAGATACGCAGTATTTT	CASSERFPDTQYF
TRBV11-2	TRBJ1-1	-	many	TGTGCCAGCAGCTTATCAGGGTCTGGGGAAGCTTTCTTT	CASSLSGSGEAFF
TRBV7-6	TRBJ1-5	-	many	TGTGCCAGCAGCTTAGAAGGAAAAGGACGCAATCAGCCCCAGCATTTT	CASSLEGKGRNQPQHF
TRBV7-2	TRBJ2-3	TRBD2	few	TGTGCCAGCAGCTTAGTACTAGCGGGGGGGCAGTATTTT	CASSLVLAGGQYF
TRBV29-1	TRBJ2-3	-	few	TGCAGCGCAAAAGGGGGGGGGCCCCTGAGCACAGATACGCAGTATTTT	CSAKGGGPLSTDTQYF
TRBV20-1	TRBJ1-2	TRBD1	many	TGCAGTGCTGGAGGAGGACAGGGTCTATATGGCTACACCTTC	CSAGGGQGLYGYTF
TRBV7-3	TRBJ2-2	TRBD1	few	TGTGCCGGACAGGGGGGGCCGAACACCGGGGAGCTGTTTTTT	CAGQGGPNTGELFF
TRBV5-1	TRBJ2-3	-	many	TGCGCCAGCGTAGAGGGATCTCACACAGATACGCAGTATTTT	CASVEGSHTDTQYF
TRBV10-1	TRBJ2-7	TRBD2	few	TGCGCCAGCAGTGAATTAGCGGGGGGGATCTACGAGCAGTACTTC	CASSELAGGIYEQYF
TRBV27	TRBJ2-5	TRBD1	many	TGTGCCAGCAGTCCCAGGGGGCGGGAGACCCAGTACTTC	CASSPRGRETQYF
TRBV27	TRBJ1-6	-	-	TGTGCCAGCAGTTTGACAGGAAGGCAGTCCCTCCACTTT	CASSLTGRQSLHF
TRBV7-2	TRBJ2-2	TRBD2	many	TGTGCCAGCAGCTTTGGACTAGCGGGGGGTGGCGGGGAGCTGTTTTTT	CASSFGLAGGGGELFF
TRBV19	TRBJ2-3	-	-	TGTGCCAGTAAAACGGCCAAGGGGGATACGCAGTATTTT	CASKTAKGDTQYF
TRBV5-5	TRBJ2-6	-	many	TGTGCCAGCAGCTTGCAAGGGGCTGCTGGGGCCAACGTCCTGACTTTC	CASSLQGAAGANVLTF
TRBV4-3	TRBJ1-1	-	-	TGCGCCAGCAGCCAAAATGAGGGGGGAGACACTGAAGCTTTCTTT	CASSQNEGGDTEAFF
TRBV7-8	TRBJ1-6	-	many	TGTGCCAGCAGCTTAGTTGATTTCTTCTCACCCCTCCACTTT	CASSLVDFFSPLHF
TRBV4-3	TRBJ2-2	-	many	TGCGCCAGCAGCCAACAACGAGGGGTTACCGGGGAGCTGTTTTTT	CASSQQRGVTGELFF
TRBV18	TRBJ1-6	-	few	TGTGCCAGCTCACCTGGGATGGATTCACCCCTCCACTTT	CASSPGMDSPLHF
TRBV12-3/TRBV12-4	TRBJ2-1	-	many	TGTGCCAGCAGTTTACGACAGTACAATGAGCAGTTCTTC	CASSLRQYNEQFF
TRBV5-4	TRBJ2-1	-	-	TGTGCCAGCAGTTTAGGGACCGGAAGCCATGAGCAGTTCTTC	CASSLGTGSHEQFF
TRBV6-1	TRBJ1-2	-	-	TGTGCCAGCAGTGAAGATCATCAGCCGCTGTACTATGGCTACACCTTC	CASSEDHQPLYYGYTF
TRBV30	TRBJ1-1	-	few	TGTGCCTTCACACCCCAGGTGAACACTGAAGCTTTCTTT	CAFTPQVNTEAFF
TRBV12-3/TRBV12-4	TRBJ1-3	-	few	TGTGCCAGCAGTTTAATTTGGGCCAATTCTGGAAACACCATATATTTT	CASSLIWANSGNTIYF
TRBV5-1	TRBJ2-3	TRBD1	many	TGCGCCAGCAGCCCCGGGACAGGGGGGACAGATACGCAGTATTTT	CASSPGTGGTDTQYF
TRBV7-2	TRBJ2-7	TRBD2	few	TGTGCCAGCAGCCAAACTAGCGGCTACGAGCAGTACTTC	CASSQTSGYEQYF
TRBV27	TRBJ2-2	-	once	TGTGCCAGAGGGACGGGCGCGCGGAATACGAACACCGGGGAGCTGTTTTTT	CARGTGARNTNTGELFF
TRBV20-1	TRBJ2-1	TRBD2	many	TGCAGTGCCTTAGCGGGGCCCGTTGGGGAGCAGTTCTTC	CSALAGPVGEQFF
TRBV7-8	TRBJ2-2	-	-	TGTGCCAGCAGCCCAGCAGGGTCGTCCGGGGAGCTGTTTTTT	CASSPAGSSGELFF
TRBV4-2	TRBJ2-5	-	many	TGTGCCAGCAGCCAAGAGGAGGGGGAGACCCAGTACTTC	CASSQEEGETQYF
TRBV24-1	TRBJ2-3	TRBD2	many	TGTGCCACCAGTGAAACGCGGGGGTCGGGAGATACGCAGTATTTT	CATSETRGSGDTQYF
TRBV20-1	TRBJ1-1	-	many	TGCAGTGCTAGAGAGCCGGGAAACACTGAAGCTTTCTTT	CSAREPGNTEAFF